Sequencing of this TCR beta chain was carried out in a study of blood T cell repertoires in COVID-19. Sequencing was performed with immunoSEQ multiplex PCR; in TCRdb, only in-frame clones are kept and a portion is missing. This sample has 130,000 to 150,000 clones, with 84% found just once. The germline V gene has CDR1 MGHRA and CDR2 YSYEKL. Losses at the gene ends were 2 bases for V and 5 bases for J; bases not matched to a gene: 7. This CDR3 comprises 15 residues. The chain links TRBV4-1 to TRBJ1-2; 8 positions match TRBD1. Sequencing used peripheral blood. The origin of this receptor is a human donor in a cohort sampled during active COVID-19. In DNA, the CDR3 is TGCGCCAGCAGCCAAACGGGAACAGGGGGATATGGCTACACCTTC. Its protein product is CASSQTGTGGYGYTF.